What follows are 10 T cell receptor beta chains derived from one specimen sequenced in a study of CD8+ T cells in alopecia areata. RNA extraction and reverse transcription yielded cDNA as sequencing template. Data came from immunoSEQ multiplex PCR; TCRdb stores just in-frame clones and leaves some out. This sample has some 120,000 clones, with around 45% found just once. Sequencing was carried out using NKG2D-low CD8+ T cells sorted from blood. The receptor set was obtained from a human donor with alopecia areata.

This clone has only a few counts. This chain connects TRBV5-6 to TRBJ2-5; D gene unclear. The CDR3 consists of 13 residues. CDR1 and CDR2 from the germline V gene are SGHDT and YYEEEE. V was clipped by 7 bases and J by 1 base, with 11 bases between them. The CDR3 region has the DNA TGTGCCAGCTCCCCCGAAGGCCAAGAGACCCAGTACTTC. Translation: CASSPEGQETQYF.

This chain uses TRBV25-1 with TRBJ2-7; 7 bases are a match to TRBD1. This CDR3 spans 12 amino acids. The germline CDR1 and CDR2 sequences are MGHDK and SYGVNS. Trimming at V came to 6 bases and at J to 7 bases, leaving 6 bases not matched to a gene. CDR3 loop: CASSQQGWEQYF. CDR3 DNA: TGTGCCAGCAGCCAACAGGGGTGGGAGCAGTACTTC.

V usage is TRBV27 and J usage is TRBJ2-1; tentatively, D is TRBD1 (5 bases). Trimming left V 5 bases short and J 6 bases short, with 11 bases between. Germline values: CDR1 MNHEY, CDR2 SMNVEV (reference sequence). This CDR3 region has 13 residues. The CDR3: CASSRVGANEQFF. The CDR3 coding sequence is TGTGCCAGCAGTCGAGTAGGGGCCAATGAGCAGTTCTTC.

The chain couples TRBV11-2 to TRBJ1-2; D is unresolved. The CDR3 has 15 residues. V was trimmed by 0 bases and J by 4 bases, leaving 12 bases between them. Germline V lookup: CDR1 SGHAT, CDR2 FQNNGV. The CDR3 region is CASSLDWGYGYGYTF. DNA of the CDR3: TGTGCCAGCAGCTTAGATTGGGGTTACGGCTATGGCTACACCTTC.

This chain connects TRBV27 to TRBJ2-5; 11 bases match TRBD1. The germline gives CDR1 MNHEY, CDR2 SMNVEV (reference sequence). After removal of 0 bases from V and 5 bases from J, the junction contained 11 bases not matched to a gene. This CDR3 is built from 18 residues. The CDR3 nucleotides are TGTGCCAGCAGTTTATCATACCCGAGGACAGGGGGCGAGGAGACCCAGTACTTC. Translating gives CASSLSYPRTGGEETQYF.

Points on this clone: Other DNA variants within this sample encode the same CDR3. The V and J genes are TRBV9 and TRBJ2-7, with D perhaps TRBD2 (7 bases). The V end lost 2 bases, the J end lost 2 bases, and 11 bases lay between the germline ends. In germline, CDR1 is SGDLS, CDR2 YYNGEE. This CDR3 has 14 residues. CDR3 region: CASSVGGGTYEQYF. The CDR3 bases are TGTGCCAGCAGCGTGGGAGGGGGAACCTACGAGCAGTACTTC.

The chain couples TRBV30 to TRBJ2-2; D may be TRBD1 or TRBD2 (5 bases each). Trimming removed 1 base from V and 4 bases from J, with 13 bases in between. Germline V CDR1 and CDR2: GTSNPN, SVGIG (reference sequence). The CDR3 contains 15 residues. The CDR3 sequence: CAWSGGVDPTGELFF. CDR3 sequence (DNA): TGTGCCTGGAGTGGAGGGGTGGATCCCACCGGGGAGCTGTTTTTT.

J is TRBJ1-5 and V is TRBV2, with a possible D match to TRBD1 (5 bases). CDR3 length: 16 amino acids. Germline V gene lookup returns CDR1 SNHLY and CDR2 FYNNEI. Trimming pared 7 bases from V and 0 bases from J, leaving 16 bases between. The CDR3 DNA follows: TGTGCCAGCAAAGATGGGGACCCCTCTAGCAATCAGCCCCAGCATTTT. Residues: CASKDGDPSSNQPQHF.

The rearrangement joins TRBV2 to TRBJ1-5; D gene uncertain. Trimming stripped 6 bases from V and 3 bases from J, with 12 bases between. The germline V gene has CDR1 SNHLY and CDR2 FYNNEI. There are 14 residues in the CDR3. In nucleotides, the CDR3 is TGTGCCAGCAGGGCCGACAAGAACAATCAGCCCCAGCATTTT. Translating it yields CASRADKNNQPQHF.

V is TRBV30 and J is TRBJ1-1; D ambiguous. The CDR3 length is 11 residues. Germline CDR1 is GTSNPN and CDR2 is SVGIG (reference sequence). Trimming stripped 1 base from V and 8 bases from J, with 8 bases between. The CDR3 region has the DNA TGTGCCTGGAGTGGTGTTACGGAAGCTTTCTTT. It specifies CAWSGVTEAFF.